The subject of this entry is one T cell receptor (beta chain). Its antigen remains unidentified. V was shortened by 3 bases and J by 0 bases, with 8 bases between the two germline ends. This CDR3 has 15 residues. The V gene's germline CDR1 is MDHEN and CDR2 SYDVKM. The data stem from a study of T cell responses to AZD1222 COVID-19 vaccine. Study outcomes and limitations: No repertoire was sampled before or during the peak T cell response, only after it. Baseline seropositivity characterized only a handful of AZD1222 recipients. Mapped onto spike, vaccine-associated CD4 TCRs spanned it and were dominant at 160-218 and 743-854. Two doses of AZD1222 preceded a rise in Spike-specific TCR breadth and depth.

Data came from immunoSEQ multiplex PCR; TCRdb stores just in-frame clones and leaves some out. The data hold just under 150,000 clones, with 88% observed a single time. The chain uses TRBV28 and TRBJ2-2; D gene ambiguous. This sequence originates from an adult who received the MenACWY meningococcal vaccine as a control. The source material was peripheral blood, sampled 28 days after the second dose of the MenACWY control vaccine. CDR3 protein: CASSFLGSNTGELFF. CDR3 nucleotide sequence: TGTGCCAGCAGTTTCCTCGGGTCGAACACCGGGGAGCTGTTTTTT.